Each of the 5 T cell receptor beta chains below was sequenced from the same sample in a study of blood T cell repertoires in COVID-19. The repertoire was sequenced with immunoSEQ multiplex PCR; TCRdb's copy has only in-frame clones and lacks some. The table lists 400,000 to 550,000 clones, nearly 90% of them singletons. The material sequenced was PBMCs or T cells enriched from blood (not recorded which). The source is a woman between 18 and 29 years old with acute COVID-19.

The rearrangement uses TRBV7-8 and TRBJ2-1; 10 nucleotides agree with TRBD2. The junction had 9 bases not matched to a gene; V was cut back by 7 bases and J by 3 bases. Germline V gives CDR1 SGHVS, CDR2 FQNEAQ. This CDR3 has 16 residues. CDR3 in amino acids: CASNPTGTSVYNEQFF. Written as DNA, the CDR3 is TGTGCCAGCAACCCTACCGGGACTAGCGTCTACAATGAGCAGTTCTTC. Looking up the rest from reference TRBV7-8 and TRBJ2-1 gives the full variable domain: GAGVSQSPRYKVAKRGQDVALRCDPISGHVSLFWYQQALGQGPEFLTYFQNEAQLDKSGLPSDRFFAERPEGSVSTLKIQRTQQEDSAVYLCASNPTGTSVYNEQFFGPGTRLTVL.

The V and J genes are TRBV2 and TRBJ1-5; 10 positions match TRBD1. This CDR3 is 15 amino acids long. Germline CDR1 and CDR2: SNHLY and FYNNEI. The ends lost 4 bases at V and 5 bases at J; junction bases unmatched: 5. CDR3 nucleotides: TGTGCCAGCAGTGCCGACAGGGGGCGGCATCAGCCCCAGCATTTT. Encoded protein: CASSADRGRHQPQHF.

There are a few counts of this clone. The chain recombines TRBV6-5 with TRBJ1-2; D remains ambiguous. The CDR3 consists of 14 residues. Germline CDR1 is MNHEY and CDR2 is SVGAGI. Trimming removed 6 bases from V and 0 bases from J, with 11 bases in between. The CDR3, as DNA: TGTGCCAGCAGCCCCGGAGAAGCTAACTATGGCTACACCTTC. Encoded protein: CASSPGEANYGYTF.

The CDR3 region is CASSATGTAEAFF. CDR3 DNA sequence: TGTGCCAGCTCCGCAACAGGTACTGCTGAAGCTTTCTTT. The chain is built from TRBV18 and TRBJ1-1; D may be TRBD1 (5 bases). The CDR3 covers 13 residues. CDR1 is KGHSH and CDR2 is LQKENI in the germline V gene. V lost 6 bases and J 6 bases, leaving 14 bases between the germline ends.

The gene calls are TRBV28 and TRBJ1-1; D is unresolved. The CDR3 covers 14 residues. The germline V and J ends were trimmed by 3 bases and 0 bases, with 8 bases remaining between them. Germline V gene sequence: CDR1 MDHEN, CDR2 SYDVKM. This CDR3 reads CASSLRFLNTEAFF. The CDR3 DNA is TGTGCCAGCAGTTTGCGGTTTTTGAACACTGAAGCTTTCTTT. Full variable domain (missing parts from reference TRBV28 and TRBJ1-1): DVKVTQSSRYLVKRTGEKVFLECVQDMDHENMFWYRQDPGLGLRLIYFSYDVKMKEKGDIPEGYSVSREKKERFSLILESASTNQTSMYLCASSLRFLNTEAFFGQGTRLTVV.